A single sample is the source of the 3 T cell receptor beta chains below, sequenced in a study of blood T cell repertoires in COVID-19. Repertoires were generated with immunoSEQ multiplex PCR, while TCRdb's copy carries only in-frame clones and drops some. This table holds about 200,000 clones, 65% to 90% found once. What was sequenced was PBMCs or T cells enriched from blood (not recorded which). These receptors all stem from an older woman with acute COVID-19.

The rearrangement uses TRBV7-9 and TRBJ2-5; D is undetermined. Between the trimmed V and J ends, which lost 1 base and 5 bases, there was a span of 17 bases. This CDR3 region has 16 residues. The V gene's germline CDR1 is SEHNR and CDR2 FQNEAQ (reference sequence). The DNA for the CDR3 is TGTGCCAGCAGCTTAGGTGGCGGCACGAGCTGGGAGACCCAGTACTTC. The encoded protein is CASSLGGGTSWETQYF.

The chain is built from TRBV3-1 (or the pseudogene TRBV3-2) and TRBJ1-1; TRBD1 matches 7 bases. The CDR3 runs to 13 residues. Per the germline V gene, CDR1 is LGHDT and CDR2 is YNNKEL (reference sequence). After removal of 4 bases from V and 11 bases from J, the junction contained 10 bases not matched to a gene. CDR3 region: CASSPRQGSSAFF. The CDR3 DNA follows: TGTGCCAGCAGCCCCCGACAGGGATCTTCGGCTTTCTTT.

This chain links TRBV3-1 (or the pseudogene TRBV3-2) with TRBJ2-5; the D is unclear. This CDR3 spans 15 amino acids. Per germline, CDR1 LGHDT and CDR2 YNNKEL (reference sequence). The V end was cut by 4 bases, the J end by 1 base, with 13 bases between. CDR3 sequence reads: CASSLSSLFQETQYF. CDR3 nucleotide sequence: TGTGCCAGCAGCCTTTCGAGCCTCTTCCAAGAGACCCAGTACTTC.